The 19 T cell receptor beta chains listed next were all sequenced from one sample in a study of blood T cell repertoires in COVID-19. Produced via immunoSEQ multiplex PCR; TCRdb's table is partial and in-frame only. The repertoire has some 190,000 clones, roughly 86% of them found once; the top ten carry 4.5% to 6.5%. Material for sequencing was PBMCs or T cells enriched from blood (not recorded which). These receptors were obtained from a man aged 40-55 years with acute COVID-19.

The chain links TRBV28 to TRBJ1-6; 10 nucleotides match TRBD1. From germline, CDR1 is MDHEN and CDR2 SYDVKM. The V and J ends lost 10 bases and 13 bases, in that order; junction bases with no gene match: 7. This CDR3 comprises 12 residues. The DNA for the CDR3 is TGTGCCACCGGGACAGGGGTGTCTCCCCTCCACTTT. Translation gives CATGTGVSPLHF.

V gene TRBV4-1 combines with J gene TRBJ1-2; 10 nucleotides match TRBD1. With 1 base clipped from V and 8 bases from J, the junction kept 7 bases outside the gene matches. This CDR3 comprises 15 residues. Germline-derived CDR1 and CDR2 are MGHRA and YSYEKL. The CDR3 DNA reads as TGCGCCAGCAGCCAAGGGACAGGGGGGACCTTCGGCTACACCTTC. This translates into CASSQGTGGTFGYTF.

The V and J genes are TRBV29-1 and TRBJ1-1; D possibly corresponds to TRBD1 (5 bases). The V end lost 7 bases, the J end lost 4 bases, and 16 bases lay between the germline ends. The CDR3 contains 13 residues. Germline V CDR1 and CDR2: SQVTM, ANQGSEA. The CDR3 nucleotides read TGCAGCGATACCGGGCGGGGGGGCACTGAAGCTTTCTTT. This gives the protein CSDTGRGGTEAFF.

The chain uses TRBV4-1 and TRBJ1-1; D call uncertain. The germline V gene has CDR1 MGHRA and CDR2 YSYEKL. The germline V and J ends were trimmed by 4 bases and 1 base, with 13 bases remaining between them. The CDR3 totals 15 residues. CDR3 protein: CASSRSQEGNTEAFF. Here the CDR3 DNA reads TGCGCCAGCAGCCGCTCTCAGGAGGGGAACACTGAAGCTTTCTTT.

The rearrangement links TRBV3-1 (or the pseudogene TRBV3-2) to TRBJ2-5; 7 nucleotides line up with TRBD2. Losses at the gene ends were 3 bases for V and 4 bases for J; bases not matched to a gene: 2. The CDR3 sequence is 13 residues long. From germline, CDR1 is LGHDT and CDR2 YNNKEL (reference sequence). CDR3 loop: CASSHLAGETQYF. The DNA of the CDR3 is TGTGCCAGCAGCCATTTAGCGGGAGAGACCCAGTACTTC.

There are a few counts of this clone. This chain connects TRBV10-3 to TRBJ2-7, with D possibly being TRBD2 (6 bases). V dropped 6 bases and J dropped 2 bases, with 11 bases sitting between them. The CDR3 has 13 amino acids. Germline CDR1 ENHRY, CDR2 SYGVKD. CDR3 amino acids: CAIRGTPAYEQYF. The CDR3, as DNA: TGTGCCATCAGGGGGACTCCAGCCTACGAGCAGTACTTC.

Comment on this clone: Other DNA sequences in the same sample also yield this CDR3. This chain uses TRBV2 with TRBJ1-4; D is undetermined. The CDR3 extends over 13 amino acids. The ends were cut back, 4 bases at V and 5 bases at J, with 8 bases in the middle. From germline, CDR1 is SNHLY and CDR2 FYNNEI. The CDR3 coding sequence is TGTGCCAGCAGTGTTGGGCGAAATGAAAAACTGTTTTTT. It codes for CASSVGRNEKLFF.

This clone has only one observation. The chain has TRBV27 and TRBJ1-5, with 7 bases fitting TRBD1. This CDR3 region has 13 residues. CDR1 and CDR2 from the germline V gene are MNHEY and SMNVEV (reference sequence). The junction had 5 bases not matched to a gene; V was cut back by 5 bases and J by 7 bases. CDR3 sequence: CASSKGGDQPQHF. CDR3 in DNA: TGTGCCAGCAGTAAAGGGGGCGACCAGCCCCAGCATTTT.

V usage is TRBV10-2 and J usage is TRBJ2-1, with 8 positions matching TRBD2. CDR3 length: 17 residues. Germline V gene lookup returns CDR1 WSHSY and CDR2 SAAADI. J gave up 3 bases and V 3 bases, and 10 bases lay outside the gene matches. The CDR3 bases are TGCGCCAGCAGTGACTGGGCTAGCGGGCTTAACTACAATGAGCAGTTCTTC. Residues: CASSDWASGLNYNEQFF.

The chain links TRBV11-3 to TRBJ2-3; no reliable D call. This CDR3 is 14 amino acids long. V lost 5 bases, J lost 1 base, and 10 bases lay in between. Germline V CDR1 and CDR2: SGHNT, YENEEA. CDR3 amino acids: CASSPHRGTDTQYF. CDR3 nucleotides: TGTGCCAGCAGCCCCCATAGAGGCACAGATACGCAGTATTTT.

The rearrangement joins TRBV10-3 to TRBJ1-6; D might be TRBD1 (6 bases). This CDR3 contains 17 residues. The germline V and J ends were trimmed by 0 bases and 1 base, with 10 bases remaining between them. CDR1 and CDR2 (germline): ENHRY, SYGVKD. CDR3 coding DNA: TGTGCCATCAGTGAGTCTGGGGGGGCTTCCTATAATTCACCCCTCCACTTT. This sequence encodes CAISESGGASYNSPLHF.

This rearrangement joins TRBV18 to TRBJ2-7, with a tentative D call TRBD1 (5 bases). CDR3 length: 15 residues. Germline CDR1 and CDR2: KGHSH and LQKENI. Trimming removed 0 bases at V and 5 bases at J, with 14 bases between. CDR3 DNA: TGTGCCAGCTCACCACCGAGGACATCCGACCACGAGCAGTACTTC. Translation gives CASSPPRTSDHEQYF.

The chain couples TRBV4-3 to TRBJ2-1; weak D call: TRBD2 (6 bases). The CDR3 totals 18 residues. V lost 2 bases to trimming and J lost 0 bases, with 17 bases between them. CDR1 and CDR2 (germline): LGHNA, YSLEER. The CDR3, as DNA: TGCGCCAGCAGCCAACAAGGGGACTTTAGCCGCTCCTACAATGAGCAGTTCTTC. Amino acids: CASSQQGDFSRSYNEQFF.

The genes are TRBV4-2 and TRBJ2-2, with 13 bases that match TRBD2. The CDR3 runs to 18 residues. Germline CDR1 LGHNA, CDR2 YNFKEQ. The V gene end was trimmed by 1 base and the J gene end by 6 bases; junction bases not matched to a gene: 8. In DNA form, the CDR3 reads TGTGCCAGCAGCCAAGGCGGACTAGCGGGAGATAAGGCCGGGGAGCTGTTTTTT. Residues: CASSQGGLAGDKAGELFF.

This rearrangement joins TRBV7-9 to TRBJ2-5, with TRBD1 identical over 9 bases. The V and J ends lost 4 bases and 5 bases, in that order; junction bases with no gene match: 8. Germline CDR1 is SEHNR and CDR2 is FQNEAQ (reference sequence). This CDR3 comprises 15 residues. The CDR3 here is CASSSGQGLGETQYF. CDR3 coding DNA: TGTGCCAGCAGCTCGGGACAGGGACTCGGCGAGACCCAGTACTTC. The full variable domain, rest sourced from reference TRBV7-9 and TRBJ2-5, is DTGVSQNPRHKITKRGQNVTFRCDPISEHNRLYWYRQTLGQGPEFLTYFQNEAQLEKSRLLSDRFSAERPKGSFSTLEIQRTEQGDSAMYLCASSSGQGLGETQYFGPGTRLLVL.

This clone appeared a single time. This chain uses TRBV6-6 with TRBJ2-7, with 7 nucleotides matching TRBD1. CDR1 MNHNY and CDR2 SVGAGI come from the germline V gene (reference sequence). Trimming at V came to 7 bases and at J to 2 bases, leaving 14 bases not matched to a gene. This CDR3 spans 16 amino acids. As DNA, the CDR3 is TGTGCCAGCATTACAGGGGATTTGGGTAGAACCTACGAGCAGTACTTC. Protein: CASITGDLGRTYEQYF.

This clone came up a few times. V gene TRBV15 combines with J gene TRBJ2-1; 8 nucleotides line up with TRBD2. The V gene end was trimmed by 5 bases and the J gene end by 7 bases; junction bases not matched to a gene: 7. The CDR3 has 14 residues. Per the germline V gene, CDR1 is LNHNV and CDR2 is YYDKDF (reference sequence). CDR3 amino acids: CATSSRRGRNEQFF. The CDR3 DNA sequence: TGTGCCACCAGCTCCCGACGCGGGAGGAATGAGCAGTTCTTC.

V gene TRBV30 combines with J gene TRBJ1-2, with 9 nucleotides matching TRBD1. With V trimmed by 3 bases and J by 0 bases, 8 bases remained unmatched. The CDR3 covers 16 residues. The germline gives CDR1 GTSNPN, CDR2 SVGIG (reference sequence). Written as DNA, the CDR3 is TGTGCCTGGAGCAGGACAGGGGATCCCACTAACTATGGCTACACCTTC. This sequence encodes CAWSRTGDPTNYGYTF.

V and J are TRBV4-2 and TRBJ1-1, with TRBD1 matching 10 bases. J gave up 5 bases and V 0 bases, and 15 bases lay outside the gene matches. Germline V lookup: CDR1 LGHNA, CDR2 YNFKEQ. The CDR3 is made up of 19 amino acids. The CDR3 nucleotides are TGTGCCAGCAGCCAAGATACCTTCCGGGGGGACAGGGGTAAGACTGAAGCTTTCTTT. Protein: CASSQDTFRGDRGKTEAFF.